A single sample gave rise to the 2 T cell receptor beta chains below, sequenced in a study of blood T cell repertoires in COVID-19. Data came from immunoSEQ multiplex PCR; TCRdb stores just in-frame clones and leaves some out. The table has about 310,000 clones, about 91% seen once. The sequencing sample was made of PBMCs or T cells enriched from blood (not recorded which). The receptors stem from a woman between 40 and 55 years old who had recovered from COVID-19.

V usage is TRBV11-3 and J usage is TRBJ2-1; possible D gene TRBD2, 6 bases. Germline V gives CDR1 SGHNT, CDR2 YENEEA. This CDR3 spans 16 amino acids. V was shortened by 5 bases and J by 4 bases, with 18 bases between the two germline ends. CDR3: CASSPGVGSGYNEQFF. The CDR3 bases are TGTGCCAGCAGCCCGGGGGTCGGGTCAGGGTACAATGAGCAGTTCTTC.

This chain's CDR3 is CASSPHPDLALGSEQYF. The CDR3 nucleotides read TGTGCCAGCAGCCCGCACCCGGACTTGGCCCTAGGAAGCGAGCAGTACTTC. The genes are TRBV21-1 and TRBJ2-7; TRBD2, the D gene given by the table, was not confirmed from the DNA. TRBV21-1 is a documented pseudogene. The CDR3 loop spans 17 amino acids.